This T cell receptor (beta chain) was captured by sequencing in a study of long-term antiretroviral therapy in people with HIV. Researchers report immunoSEQ v3.0 was run at survey level. TCRdb's table, derived via immunoSEQ multiplex PCR, lists solely in-frame clones and lacks some. Of about 28,000 clones listed, roughly 78% are singletons. The length of the CDR3 is 16 residues. Germline assignment: CDR1 MNHEY and CDR2 SVGAGI. V lost 2 bases and J lost 2; bases outside the gene matches: 7. The V gene is TRBV6-5, the J gene TRBJ2-7; 9 positions match TRBD2. Sample: unsorted PBMCs, taken 0.3 years after starting antiretroviral therapy. The source of this sequence is a man aged 40-50 years with HIV. The CDR3 reads CASSYGASGVTYEQYF. DNA for the CDR3: TGTGCCAGCAGTTACGGCGCTAGCGGGGTGACCTACGAGCAGTACTTC.